This T cell receptor (beta chain) was retrieved from a study of cytomegalovirus exposure and HLA in healthy donors. General study results and limits: Most TCR sequences were uncommon, yet certain public TCRs appeared in many donors.

This clone was seen a few times. Its matching antigen is unknown. CDR1 is MNHEY and CDR2 is SVGAGI in the germline V gene. This CDR3 spans 14 amino acids. Trimming took off 2 bases at V and 6 bases at J, with 10 bases between the two ends. Data came from immunoSEQ multiplex PCR; TCRdb stores just in-frame clones and leaves some out. Of about 160,000 clones listed, roughly 90% are singletons. Input material: PBMCs. The sequence came from a young woman in good health and CMV-seronegative. V and J are TRBV6-5 and TRBJ1-4; a weak D match, TRBD1 (5 bases). This CDR3 reads CASSYDSADEKLFF. The CDR3 coding sequence is TGTGCCAGCAGTTACGACAGCGCTGATGAAAAACTGTTTTTT.